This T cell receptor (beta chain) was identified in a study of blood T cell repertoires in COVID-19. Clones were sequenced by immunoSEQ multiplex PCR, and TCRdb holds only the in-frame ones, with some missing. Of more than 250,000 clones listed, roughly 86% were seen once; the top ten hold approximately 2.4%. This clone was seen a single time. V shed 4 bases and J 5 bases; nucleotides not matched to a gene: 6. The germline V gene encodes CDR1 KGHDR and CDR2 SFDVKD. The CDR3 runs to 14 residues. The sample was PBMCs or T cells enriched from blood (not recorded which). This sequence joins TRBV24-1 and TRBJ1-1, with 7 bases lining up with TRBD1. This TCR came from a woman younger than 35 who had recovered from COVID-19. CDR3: CATSELYRGTEAFF. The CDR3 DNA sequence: TGTGCCACCAGTGAACTTTACAGGGGAACTGAAGCTTTCTTT.